This T cell receptor (beta chain) was identified during a study of molecular identifiers for immune sequencing clone quantification. On the study more broadly: Replicates partitioned RNA from around 18,000 or 91,000 naive CD8 cells into five parts, sequencing four. General observations from the study: In cases of identical TCR molecules sharing a barcode, highly expanded clone sizes could be underestimated. Spiked TCR RNA from one Jurkat cell reportedly showed up when mixed among 800,000 to 1,000,000 naive cells.

In germline, CDR1 is MNHNY, CDR2 SVGAGI (reference sequence). The CDR3 consists of 13 residues. V was clipped by 7 bases and J by 5 bases; unmatched bases: 6. This clonotype was picked up many times. What it binds is unknown. As previously described, bulk TCR libraries were made using listed TCR primers. TCRdb called the PCR reads again in MiXCR, with one record for every CDR3 protein. In the table there are approximately 500,000 distinct CDR3 sequences, over 20% of which are singletons. The sample was naive CD8+ T cells from blood, with Jurkat cell RNA spiked in. Subset specified: FACS-sorted CD8+CD4-CCR7+CD45RA+ naive T cells. This clonotype was obtained from a human donor in good health. Some libraries in this study had Jurkat cell RNA spiked in. The chain joins TRBV6-6 to TRBJ1-1; 8 positions agree with TRBD1. CDR3 nucleotides: TGTGCCAGCACCCTCGACAGGGGTACTGAAGCTTTCTTT. Protein product: CASTLDRGTEAFF.